Listed below are T cell receptor beta chains from one sample, sequenced in a study of radiation and T cells in renal cell carcinoma. TCRdb's copy holds only in-frame clones and misses some; the assay was immunoSEQ multiplex PCR. The sample records about 15,000 clones, roughly 54% being singletons. This material consisted of tumor tissue, taken from a patient whose treatment was nephrectomy without radiotherapy. The receptors were gathered from a man in his fifties with renal cell carcinoma. Each CDR3 is given with its conserved first and last residue. Fields, in order: clone size, J gene, V gene, CDR3 protein. A clone size is listed for some rows: how often the clone was seen (once, few, many), or a class if it is expanded.

clone_size: few
j_call: TRBJ1-1
v_call: TRBV30
cdr3_aa: CAWSVGMTGVGEAFF

clone_size: .
j_call: TRBJ1-3
v_call: TRBV5-3
cdr3_aa: CASSSSGLTSVPIYF

clone_size: .
j_call: TRBJ1-6
v_call: TRBV2
cdr3_aa: CASSPTPLPNSPLHF

clone_size: once
j_call: TRBJ2-2
v_call: TRBV5-1
cdr3_aa: CASSLLPSGTSGSNGELFF

clone_size: .
j_call: TRBJ2-3
v_call: TRBV9
cdr3_aa: CASSVERRQTDTQYF

clone_size: .
j_call: TRBJ2-1
v_call: TRBV19
cdr3_aa: CASSTGGYNEQFF

clone_size: .
j_call: TRBJ2-7
v_call: TRBV4-1
cdr3_aa: CASSQVLAGGDYEQYF

clone_size: once
j_call: TRBJ2-5
v_call: TRBV6-5
cdr3_aa: CASSLPGTEQETQYF

clone_size: large
j_call: TRBJ2-7
v_call: TRBV5-8
cdr3_aa: CASSLEIAGGLEQYF

clone_size: medium-sized
j_call: TRBJ1-1
v_call: TRBV30
cdr3_aa: CAWTLANTEAFF

clone_size: many
j_call: TRBJ1-1
v_call: TRBV4-1
cdr3_aa: CASSPRGGGLNTEAFF

clone_size: .
j_call: TRBJ2-3
v_call: TRBV12-5
cdr3_aa: CASGLAGGPTDTQYF

clone_size: .
j_call: TRBJ2-7
v_call: TRBV6-6
cdr3_aa: CASSSSGDRGQYF

clone_size: .
j_call: TRBJ1-4
v_call: TRBV11-3
cdr3_aa: CASSLAGTDLNEKLFF

clone_size: .
j_call: TRBJ1-1
v_call: TRBV19
cdr3_aa: CASSPRTAMNTEAFF

clone_size: .
j_call: TRBJ2-5
v_call: TRBV14
cdr3_aa: CASSLWTGAKTQYF

clone_size: few
j_call: TRBJ2-7
v_call: TRBV14
cdr3_aa: CASSQGTVLYEQYF

clone_size: medium-sized
j_call: TRBJ1-1
v_call: TRBV11-3
cdr3_aa: CASRIGGNTEAFF

clone_size: .
j_call: TRBJ2-3
v_call: TRBV19
cdr3_aa: CASSIRASADTQYF

clone_size: medium-sized
j_call: TRBJ1-1
v_call: TRBV2
cdr3_aa: CASSGLTGQMLNTEAFF